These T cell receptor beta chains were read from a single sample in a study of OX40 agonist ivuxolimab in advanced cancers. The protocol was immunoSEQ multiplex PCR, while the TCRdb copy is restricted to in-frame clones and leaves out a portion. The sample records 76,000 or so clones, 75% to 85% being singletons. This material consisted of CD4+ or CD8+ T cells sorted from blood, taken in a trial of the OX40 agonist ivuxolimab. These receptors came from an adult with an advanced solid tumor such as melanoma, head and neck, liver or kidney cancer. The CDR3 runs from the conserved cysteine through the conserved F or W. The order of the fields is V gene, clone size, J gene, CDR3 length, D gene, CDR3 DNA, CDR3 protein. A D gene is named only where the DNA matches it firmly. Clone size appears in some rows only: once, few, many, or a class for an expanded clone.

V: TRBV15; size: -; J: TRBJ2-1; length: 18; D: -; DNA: TGTGCCACCAGCCTTCTTCCCGGGGCGGGCCGGGTGAACAATGAGCAGTTCTTC; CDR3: CATSLLPGAGRVNNEQFF
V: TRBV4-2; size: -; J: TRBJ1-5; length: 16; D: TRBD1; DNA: TGTGCCAGCAGCCTCGTGGGGGGACAGGGGGATCAGCCCCAGCATTTT; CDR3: CASSLVGGQGDQPQHF
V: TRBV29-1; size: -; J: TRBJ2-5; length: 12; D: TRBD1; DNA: TGCAGCGGACGGACAGGGGGCGAGACCCAGTACTTC; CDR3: CSGRTGGETQYF
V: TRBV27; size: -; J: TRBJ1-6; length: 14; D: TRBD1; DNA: TGTGCCAGCAGTTTAGCACAGGGGGGGTCACCCCTCCACTTT; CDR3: CASSLAQGGSPLHF
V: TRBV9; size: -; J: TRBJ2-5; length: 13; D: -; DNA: TGTGCCAGCAGCGTAGACAGGGGGGGGACCCAGTACTTC; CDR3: CASSVDRGGTQYF
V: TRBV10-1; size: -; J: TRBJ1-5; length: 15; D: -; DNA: TGCGCCAGCAGTTACCGGGCCTTTAGCAATCAGCCCCAGCATTTT; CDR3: CASSYRAFSNQPQHF
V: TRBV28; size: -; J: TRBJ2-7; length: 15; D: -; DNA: TGTGCCAGCAGTACCGTGGGGGCGGTGGGGTACGAGCAGTACTTC; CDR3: CASSTVGAVGYEQYF
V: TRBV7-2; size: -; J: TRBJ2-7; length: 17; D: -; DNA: TGTGCCAGCAGCTTATCTCCTGGAAACCTCTACTCCTACGAGCAGTACTTC; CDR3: CASSLSPGNLYSYEQYF
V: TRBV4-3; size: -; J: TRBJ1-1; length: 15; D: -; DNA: TGCGCCAGCAGCCAAGAAGGGTGGGGGGACACTGAAGCTTTCTTT; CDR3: CASSQEGWGDTEAFF
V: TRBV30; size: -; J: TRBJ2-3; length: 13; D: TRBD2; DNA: TGTGCGTGGGCGGGGGGGGGCGTAGATACGCAGTATTTT; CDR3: CAWAGGGVDTQYF
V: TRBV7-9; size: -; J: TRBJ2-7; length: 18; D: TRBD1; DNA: TGTGCCAGCAGCGGCACCGGGACAGGGCAAACCGTAGCGTACGAGCAGTACTTC; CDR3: CASSGTGTGQTVAYEQYF
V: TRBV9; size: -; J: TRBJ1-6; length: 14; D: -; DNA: TGTGCCAGCAGCTCCCAGGGGTATAATTCACCCCTCCACTTT; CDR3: CASSSQGYNSPLHF
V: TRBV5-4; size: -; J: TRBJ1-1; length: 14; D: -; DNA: TGTGCCAGCAGCTTGTTCGGCGTGAACACTGAAGCTTTCTTT; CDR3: CASSLFGVNTEAFF
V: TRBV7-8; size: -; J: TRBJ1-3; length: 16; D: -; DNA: TGTGCCAGCAGCTTAGGGGCCCGGGATTCTGGAAACACCATATATTTT; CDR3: CASSLGARDSGNTIYF
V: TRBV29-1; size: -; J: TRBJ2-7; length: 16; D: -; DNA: TGCAGCGTGCGTTCCGGAGGGAAACTGGACTCCTACGAGCAGTACTTC; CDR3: CSVRSGGKLDSYEQYF
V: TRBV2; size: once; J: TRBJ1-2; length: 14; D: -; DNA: TGTGCCAGCGTTGTACCAGGGCCGGACTATGGCTACACCTTC; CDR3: CASVVPGPDYGYTF
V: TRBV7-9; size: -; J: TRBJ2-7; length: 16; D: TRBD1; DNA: TGTGCCAGCGTACCCGGGACAGGTATACCAAGCTACGAGCAGTACTTC; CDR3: CASVPGTGIPSYEQYF
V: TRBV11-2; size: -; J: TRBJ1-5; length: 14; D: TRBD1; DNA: TGTGCCAGCAGCCGGACAGGGGAGAATCAGCCCCAACATTTT; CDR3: CASSRTGENQPQHF
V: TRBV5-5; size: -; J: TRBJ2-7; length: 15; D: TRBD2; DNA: TGTGCCAGCAGCCCCCAGCGGGGGCCAACCTACGAGCAGTACTTC; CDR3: CASSPQRGPTYEQYF
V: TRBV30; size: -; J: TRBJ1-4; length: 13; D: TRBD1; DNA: TGTGCCTGGAGTAGCGGACAGGGGAGTAATCTGTTTTTT; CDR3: CAWSSGQGSNLFF
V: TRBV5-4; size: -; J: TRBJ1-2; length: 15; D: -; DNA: TGTGCCAGCAGCTCAGAGGTCAGGGGTGGGTCTGGCTACACCTTC; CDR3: CASSSEVRGGSGYTF
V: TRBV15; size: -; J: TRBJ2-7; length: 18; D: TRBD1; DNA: TGTGCCACCAGCAGGGAACGTCGAACAGGGGGCAGCGCCTACGAGCAGTACTTC; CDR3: CATSRERRTGGSAYEQYF
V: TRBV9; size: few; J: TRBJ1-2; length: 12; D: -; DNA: TGTGCCAGCAGCCAATCAAGTCAGGGCTACACCTTC; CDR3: CASSQSSQGYTF
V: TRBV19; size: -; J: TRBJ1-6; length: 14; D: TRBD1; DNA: TGTGCCAGTAGCATAGGACAGGGGTGGACACCCCTCCACTTT; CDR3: CASSIGQGWTPLHF
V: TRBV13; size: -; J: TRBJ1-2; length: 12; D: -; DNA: TGTGCCAGCAGCAGGGTCAACTATGGCTACACCTTC; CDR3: CASSRVNYGYTF
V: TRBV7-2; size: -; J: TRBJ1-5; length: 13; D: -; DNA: TGTGCCAGCAGCTTAAAAGGGAACCAGCCCCAGCATTTT; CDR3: CASSLKGNQPQHF
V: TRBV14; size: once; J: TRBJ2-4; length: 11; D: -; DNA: TGTGCCAGCACGAGCGGATACATTCAGTACTTC; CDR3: CASTSGYIQYF
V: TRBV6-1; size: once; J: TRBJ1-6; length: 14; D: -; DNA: TGTGCCAGCAGTACAGGGCTGGATAATTCACCCCTCCACTTT; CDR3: CASSTGLDNSPLHF
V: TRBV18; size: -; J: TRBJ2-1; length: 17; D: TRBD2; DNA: TGTGCCAGCTCACCCCGGACTAGCGGGGGTACCTACAATGAGCAGTTCTTC; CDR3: CASSPRTSGGTYNEQFF
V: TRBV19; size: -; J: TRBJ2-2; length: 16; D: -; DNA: TGTGCCAGTAGTATTCGAGCGCACATCTACACCGGGGAGCTGTTTTTT; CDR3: CASSIRAHIYTGELFF
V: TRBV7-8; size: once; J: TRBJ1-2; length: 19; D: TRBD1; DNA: TGTGCCAGCAGCTTAGCTCCGGGGGGGCCGGGACAGGGGATCGGTGGCTACACCTTC; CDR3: CASSLAPGGPGQGIGGYTF
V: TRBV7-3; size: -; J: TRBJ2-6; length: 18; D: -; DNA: TGTGCCAGCAGCTTATATAGGGCAGGCTTAGCTGGGGCCAACGTCCTGACTTTC; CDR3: CASSLYRAGLAGANVLTF
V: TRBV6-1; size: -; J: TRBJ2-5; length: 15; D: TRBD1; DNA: TGTGCCAGCGGAAAACCACAGGGGGCCCAAGAGACCCAGTACTTC; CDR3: CASGKPQGAQETQYF
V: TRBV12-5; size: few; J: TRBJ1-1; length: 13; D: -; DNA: TGTGCTAGTGGTCCCTCGGGAGGCGCTGAAGCTTTCTTT; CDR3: CASGPSGGAEAFF
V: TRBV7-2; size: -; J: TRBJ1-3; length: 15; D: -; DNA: TGTGCCAGCAGCTTAAATAGCGGAACTGGAAACACCATATATTTT; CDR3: CASSLNSGTGNTIYF
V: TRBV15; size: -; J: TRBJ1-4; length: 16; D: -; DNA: TGTGCCACCAGCAATCCCCCGAGGGGGTCTAATGAAAAACTGTTTTTT; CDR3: CATSNPPRGSNEKLFF
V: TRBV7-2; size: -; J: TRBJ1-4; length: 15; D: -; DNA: TGTGCCAGCAGCAGATTTCGACAGCTTAATGAAAAACTGTTTTTT; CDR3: CASSRFRQLNEKLFF
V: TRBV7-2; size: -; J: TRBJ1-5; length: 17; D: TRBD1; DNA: TGTGCCAGCAGCTTACGACAGGGAGGGATCTCGGCTCAGCCCCAGCATTTT; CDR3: CASSLRQGGISAQPQHF
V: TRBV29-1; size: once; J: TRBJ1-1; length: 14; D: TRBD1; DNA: TGCAGCGTTACCAGGGGACAGGGGGGCACTGAAGCTTTCTTT; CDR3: CSVTRGQGGTEAFF
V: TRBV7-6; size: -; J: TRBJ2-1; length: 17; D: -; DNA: TGTGCCAGCAGCTCCCAGGGCGGCAGGGGTTTGAACAATGAGCAGTTCTTC; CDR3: CASSSQGGRGLNNEQFF
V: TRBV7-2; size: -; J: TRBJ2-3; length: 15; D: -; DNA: TGTGCCAGCAGCTTAGGGGTGGCGGGGCCAGATACGCAGTATTTT; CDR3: CASSLGVAGPDTQYF
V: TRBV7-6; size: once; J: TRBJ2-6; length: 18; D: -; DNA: TGTGCCAGCAGCACCGTTCATGTCTCACAAAGTCGGGCCAACGTCCTGACTTTC; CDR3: CASSTVHVSQSRANVLTF
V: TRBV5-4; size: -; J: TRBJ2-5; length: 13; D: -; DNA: TGTGCCAGCAGCTTGCCGGGCCAAGAGACCCAGTACTTC; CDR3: CASSLPGQETQYF
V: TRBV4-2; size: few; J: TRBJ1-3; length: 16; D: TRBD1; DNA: TGTGCCAGCAGCGCCCGGGACCAGGGGGCTGGAAACACCATATATTTT; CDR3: CASSARDQGAGNTIYF
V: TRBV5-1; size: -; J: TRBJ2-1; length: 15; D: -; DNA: TGCGCCAGCAGTCGAGGGGGGAGTGGATACAATGAGCAGTTCTTC; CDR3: CASSRGGSGYNEQFF
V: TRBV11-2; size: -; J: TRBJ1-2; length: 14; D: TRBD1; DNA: TGTGCCAGCAGCTTAAACCCGACAGGGGCCGGCTACACCTTC; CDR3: CASSLNPTGAGYTF
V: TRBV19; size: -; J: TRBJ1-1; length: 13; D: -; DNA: TGTGCCAGTAGTGAAGTCCGAAACACTGAAGCTTTCTTT; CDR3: CASSEVRNTEAFF
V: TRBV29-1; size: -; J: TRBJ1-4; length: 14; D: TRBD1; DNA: TGCAGCGTTTCCCGGACAGGGTCCAGTGAAAAACTGTTTTTT; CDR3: CSVSRTGSSEKLFF
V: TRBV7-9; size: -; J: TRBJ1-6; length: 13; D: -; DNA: TGTGCCAGCACCACGACTGGGAATTCACCCCTCCACTTT; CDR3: CASTTTGNSPLHF
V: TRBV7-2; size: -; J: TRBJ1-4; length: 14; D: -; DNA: TGTGCCAGCAGCTTGACAGCAACTAATGAAAAACTGTTTTTT; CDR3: CASSLTATNEKLFF
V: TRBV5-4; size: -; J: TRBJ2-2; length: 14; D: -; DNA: TGTGCCAGCAGCATAGACAGCAACACCGGGGAGCTGTTTTTT; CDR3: CASSIDSNTGELFF
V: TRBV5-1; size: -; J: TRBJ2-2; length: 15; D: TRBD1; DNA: TGCGCCAGCAGCGCTCGACAGGGCCTCCCCGGGGAGCTGTTTTTT; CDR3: CASSARQGLPGELFF
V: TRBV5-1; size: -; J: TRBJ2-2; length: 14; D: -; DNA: TGCGCCAGCAGCTTGCCCTCAGGCGCCGGGGAGCTGTTTTTT; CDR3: CASSLPSGAGELFF
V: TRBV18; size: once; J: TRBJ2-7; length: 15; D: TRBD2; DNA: TGTGCCAGCTCACCCCCCAGCGGGGTGCCCTACGAGCAGTACTTC; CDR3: CASSPPSGVPYEQYF
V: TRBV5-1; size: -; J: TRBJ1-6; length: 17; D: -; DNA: TGCGCCAGCAGCTTGGTATCGGTGAGCGCCGCGAATTCACCCCTCCACTTT; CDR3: CASSLVSVSAANSPLHF
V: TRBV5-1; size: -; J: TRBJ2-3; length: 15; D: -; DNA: TGCGCCAGCAGCTTGGGTACTTCTGGCACAGATACGCAGTATTTT; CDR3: CASSLGTSGTDTQYF
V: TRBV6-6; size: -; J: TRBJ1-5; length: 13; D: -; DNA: TGTGCCAGCGGTGGTCCGCTAGATCAGCCCCAGCATTTT; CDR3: CASGGPLDQPQHF